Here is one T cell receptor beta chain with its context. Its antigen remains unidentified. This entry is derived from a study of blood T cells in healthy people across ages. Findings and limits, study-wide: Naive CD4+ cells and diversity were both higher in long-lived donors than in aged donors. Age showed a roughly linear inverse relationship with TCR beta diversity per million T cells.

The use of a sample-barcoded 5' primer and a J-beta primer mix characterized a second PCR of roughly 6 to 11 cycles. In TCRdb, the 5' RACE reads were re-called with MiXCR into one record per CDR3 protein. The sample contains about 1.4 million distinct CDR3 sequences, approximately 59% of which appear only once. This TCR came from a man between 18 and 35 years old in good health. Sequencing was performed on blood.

CDR3 in amino acids: CASSQGRWNEQFF. The CDR3, as DNA: TGTGCCAGCAGCCAAGGAAGGTGGAATGAGCAGTTCTTC. The gene calls are TRBV3-1 and TRBJ2-1; no firm D call. This CDR3 contains 13 residues. The germline V gene encodes CDR1 LGHDT and CDR2 YNNKEL (reference sequence). V gave up 1 base and J gave up 7 bases, with 8 bases separating them.